The source of this T cell receptor beta chain is a study of T cell responses to AZD1222 COVID-19 vaccine. Background on the study: Pooled in the analysis were second doses at about 4 or about 12 weeks.

In regard to this clone: Its target is unknown.

The study's findings and limits: Possibly, clonal diversity was underestimated; donors were largely white British and included more females. Only five to seven AZD1222 recipients were seropositive at baseline. No day 14 peak samples; only post-peak repertoires were characterized.

Unmatched junction bases numbered 4, after V lost 8 bases and J lost 9 bases. CDR3 length: 11 residues. CDR1 and CDR2 (germline): MNHNY, SVGAGI (reference sequence). Measured with immunoSEQ multiplex PCR; TCRdb has only the in-frame clones, and not every one. The profile shows about 78,000 clones, about 90% of them singletons. The V call is TRBV6-6, the J call TRBJ2-1; 7 bases align to TRBD2. This sequence was found in an adult in good health. The sequencing used peripheral blood, collected on day 0 of AZD1222 vaccination. The CDR3 DNA is TGTGCCAGCGCGGGGGTCCTTGAGCAGTTCTTC. Amino acids: CASAGVLEQFF.